The 21 T cell receptor beta chains given below trace back to one sample, sequenced in a study of OX40 agonist ivuxolimab in advanced cancers. TCRdb's copy holds only in-frame clones and misses some; the assay was immunoSEQ multiplex PCR. The data hold about 72,000 clones, with approximately 92% observed a single time. The source material was CD4+ or CD8+ T cells sorted from blood, sampled in a trial of the OX40 agonist ivuxolimab. All receptors derive from an adult with an advanced solid tumor such as melanoma, head and neck, liver or kidney cancer.

The J gene is TRBJ2-2, the V gene TRBV5-4; 7 nucleotides line up with TRBD2. After removal of 4 bases from V and 6 bases from J, the junction contained 9 bases not matched to a gene. CDR1 is SGHNT and CDR2 is YYREEE in the germline V gene (reference sequence). The CDR3 totals 15 residues. Here the CDR3 reads CASSKAGVRPGELFF. The CDR3 nucleotides are TGTGCCAGCAGCAAGGCGGGAGTGAGACCCGGGGAGCTGTTTTTT.

V usage is TRBV15 and J usage is TRBJ2-3, with TRBD1 matching over 8 bases. CDR3 size: 14 residues. The V gene's germline CDR1 is LNHNV and CDR2 YYDKDF (reference sequence). J gave up 6 bases and V 7 bases, and 9 bases lay outside the gene matches. This chain's CDR3 is CATIVGQGRDTQYF. The DNA of the CDR3 is TGTGCCACCATCGTCGGACAGGGTCGGGATACGCAGTATTTT.

This rearrangement joins TRBV6-5 to TRBJ1-2; 12 nucleotides agree with TRBD1. The CDR3 has 15 amino acids. V lost 5 bases to trimming and J lost 8 bases; unmatched junction nucleotides: 9. Germline V CDR1 and CDR2: MNHEY, SVGAGI. The CDR3 region is CASSLHGTGGRGYTF. CDR3 sequence (DNA): TGTGCCAGCAGTCTCCATGGGACAGGGGGCCGGGGCTACACCTTC.

This chain connects TRBV5-1 to TRBJ1-1, with a possible D match to TRBD1 (5 bases). Trimming cost V 3 bases and J 5 bases, with 17 bases left between them. The CDR3 contains 15 residues. The germline CDR1 and CDR2 sequences are SGHRS and YFSETQ. CDR3 sequence (DNA): TGCGCCAGCAGCTCCCTGGAGAGGGGTATTACTGAAGCTTTCTTT. Amino acid sequence: CASSSLERGITEAFF.

In the case of this clone: At the DNA level, this CDR3 is encoded by other sequences in the same sample as well. V and J are TRBV5-1 and TRBJ2-1; 13 positions agree with TRBD2. From germline, CDR1 is SGHRS and CDR2 YFSETQ. V shed 3 bases, J shed 8 bases, and the junction held 5 bases outside the gene matches. The CDR3 spans 15 residues. The CDR3 region has the DNA TGCGCCAGCAGCTCTCGGACTAGCGGGGGCTATGAGCAGTTCTTC. As protein: CASSSRTSGGYEQFF. Using reference TRBV5-1 and TRBJ2-1 for the parts outside the CDR3, the full variable domain is KAGVTQTPRYLIKTRGQQVTLSCSPISGHRSVSWYQQTPGQGLQFLFEYFSETQRNKGNFPGRFSGRQFSNSRSEMNVSTLELGDSALYLCASSSRTSGGYEQFFGPGTRLTVL.

The rearrangement joins TRBV19 to TRBJ2-1; D might be TRBD1 (6 bases). This CDR3 region has 15 residues. V lost 6 bases and J 1 base, leaving 13 bases between the germline ends. Per germline, CDR1 LNHDA and CDR2 SQIVND (reference sequence). The CDR3 is CASRPDRWSYNEQFF. The CDR3 DNA is TGTGCCAGTAGGCCCGACAGGTGGTCCTACAATGAGCAGTTCTTC.

The CDR3 sequence is CASSLGTGGGNTEAFF. DNA for the CDR3: TGCGCCAGCAGCTTGGGGACAGGGGGCGGGAACACTGAAGCTTTCTTT. This chain joins TRBV5-1 and TRBJ1-1; 11 bases are shared with TRBD1. After removal of 0 bases from V and 1 base from J, the junction contained 2 bases not matched to a gene. Germline V gives CDR1 SGHRS, CDR2 YFSETQ. The CDR3 consists of 16 residues. The full variable domain, completed using reference TRBV5-1 and TRBJ1-1, is KAGVTQTPRYLIKTRGQQVTLSCSPISGHRSVSWYQQTPGQGLQFLFEYFSETQRNKGNFPGRFSGRQFSNSRSEMNVSTLELGDSALYLCASSLGTGGGNTEAFFGQGTRLTVV.

The CDR3 DNA reads TGTGCCAGCAGTTCCGAAGGGGGAGGTGAAGCTTTCTTT. This encodes CASSSEGGGEAFF. The chain recombines TRBV7-9 with TRBJ1-1; a possible D gene is TRBD1 (6 bases). Germline V gene sequence: CDR1 SEHNR, CDR2 FQNEAQ (reference sequence). This CDR3 region has 13 residues. V lost 6 bases and J lost 7, with 15 bases in between. Together with reference TRBV7-9 and TRBJ1-1, the CDR3 gives the full variable domain: DTGVSQNPRHKITKRGQNVTFRCDPISEHNRLYWYRQTLGQGPEFLTYFQNEAQLEKSRLLSDRFSAERPKGSFSTLEIQRTEQGDSAMYLCASSSEGGGEAFFGQGTRLTVV.

This chain uses TRBV5-8 with TRBJ2-6; D is possibly TRBD1 (7 bases). With 4 bases removed from V and 4 bases from J, the gap between germline ends came to 15 bases. The CDR3 covers 16 residues. CDR1 and CDR2 (germline): SGHTS, YDEGEE. CDR3 nucleotide sequence: TGTGCCAGCAGCGATTACAGGGGAGGCGGGGCCAACGTCCTGACTTTC. Its translation is CASSDYRGGGANVLTF. The full variable domain, completed using reference TRBV5-8 and TRBJ2-6, is EAGVTQSPTHLIKTRGQQATLRCSPISGHTSVYWYQQALGLGLQFLLWYDEGEERNRGNFPPRFSGRQFPNYSSELNVNALELEDSALYLCASSDYRGGGANVLTFGAGSRLTVL.

The CDR3 region has the DNA TGTGCCAGCAAACCCCACCCTAGCGTGAATGAGCAGTTCTTC. Its protein is CASKPHPSVNEQFF. This sequence joins TRBV7-3 and TRBJ2-1; tentative D call: TRBD2 (6 bases). V was clipped by 7 bases and J by 7 bases, with 17 bases between them. This CDR3 has 14 residues. From germline, CDR1 is SGHTA and CDR2 FQGTGA.

This clone was observed a single time. This chain links TRBV15 with TRBJ2-3; D is uncertain. CDR1 is LNHNV, CDR2 YYDKDF, per germline (reference sequence). Trimming stripped 8 bases from V and 4 bases from J, with 7 bases between. The CDR3 length is 11 residues. CDR3 coding DNA: TGTGCCACCCGAGAGGCAGATACGCAGTATTTT. Residues: CATREADTQYF.

The chain carries TRBV7-2 and TRBJ2-5; 8 bases line up with TRBD2. Near its end, the DNA agrees better with TRBJ2-7, so the J call may be wrong. Per germline, CDR1 SGHTA and CDR2 FQGNSA. This CDR3 contains 14 residues. The CDR3 is CASSSKRESGEQYF. The CDR3 DNA reads as TGTGCCAGCAGCTCAAAGCGGGAGTCCGGCGAGCAGTACTTC.

This clone was seen a handful of times. The chain uses TRBV2 and TRBJ2-2; TRBD1 matches at 9 bases. The V and J ends lost 5 bases and 6 bases, in that order; junction bases with no gene match: 7. The CDR3 contains 15 residues. The germline V gene has CDR1 SNHLY and CDR2 FYNNEI. CDR3 protein: CASSPDRGWSGELFF. For the CDR3, the DNA is TGTGCCAGCAGTCCCGACAGGGGGTGGTCCGGGGAGCTGTTTTTT.

The chain combines TRBV10-2 with TRBJ1-5; TRBD1 is a possible D gene (6 bases). Trimming pared 2 bases from V and 9 bases from J, leaving 17 bases between. Germline CDR1 reads WSHSY; CDR2 reads SAAADI. The CDR3 loop spans 15 amino acids. CDR3 sequence: CASSEGLAGVGPQHF. The CDR3 DNA follows: TGCGCCAGCAGTGAGGGGTTGGCAGGGGTGGGGCCCCAGCATTTT.

The rearrangement uses TRBV5-1 and TRBJ2-1; 7 nucleotides line up with TRBD2. Germline V gene sequence: CDR1 SGHRS, CDR2 YFSETQ. The J segment lost 10 bases and the V segment lost 0 bases, leaving 7 bases of the junction unmatched. The CDR3 runs 14 residues. The CDR3 DNA reads as TGCGCCAGCAGCTTGGCAACTAGCGAAGGCGAGCAGTTCTTC. It translates to CASSLATSEGEQFF.

The chain has TRBV6-1 and TRBJ1-1; tentative D call: TRBD1 (5 bases). This CDR3 has 14 amino acids. Germline CDR1 reads MNHNS; CDR2 reads SASEGT. V was trimmed by 6 bases and J by 0 bases, leaving 11 bases between them. The CDR3 protein is CASSALGVNTEAFF. CDR3 in DNA: TGTGCCAGCAGCGCCCTAGGGGTGAACACTGAAGCTTTCTTT.

This chain connects TRBV5-4 to TRBJ2-5; maybe TRBD2 (5 bases). CDR3 length: 15 residues. From germline, CDR1 is SGHNT and CDR2 YYREEE (reference sequence). V lost 4 bases and J 2 bases, leaving 15 bases between the germline ends. In DNA form, the CDR3 reads TGTGCCAGCAGCCAAGATCTATGGGAGCAAGAGACCCAGTACTTC. It yields the protein CASSQDLWEQETQYF.

The chain recombines TRBV5-6 with TRBJ2-7; D gene ambiguous. This CDR3 has 12 amino acids. The ends were cut back, 0 bases at V and 3 bases at J, with 4 bases in the middle. CDR1 is SGHDT and CDR2 is YYEEEE in the germline V gene. CDR3 coding DNA: TGTGCCAGCAGCTTGGCCTTCTACGAGCAGTACTTC. This gives the protein CASSLAFYEQYF.

The chain combines TRBV28 with TRBJ1-3; weak D call: TRBD1 (6 bases). Trimming pared 2 bases from V and 4 bases from J, leaving 12 bases between. The V gene's germline CDR1 is MDHEN and CDR2 SYDVKM. The CDR3 length is 15 residues. This CDR3 reads CASSLGGARGNTIYF. DNA of the CDR3: TGTGCCAGCAGTTTAGGGGGGGCGCGGGGAAACACCATATATTTT.

Of note for this clone: Additional DNA sequences in this sample encode the identical CDR3. V gene TRBV10-1 combines with J gene TRBJ2-5; D is perhaps TRBD2 (5 bases). Germline loops: CDR1 WNHNN, CDR2 SYGVQD (reference sequence). The CDR3 is made up of 14 amino acids. The V and J ends lost 0 bases and 0 bases respectively, with 5 bases between them. CDR3 loop: CASSESRDQETQYF. The CDR3 DNA is TGCGCCAGCAGTGAGTCGAGGGACCAAGAGACCCAGTACTTC.

V and J are TRBV7-2 and TRBJ1-4; D is perhaps TRBD1 (5 bases). Germline V gene data show CDR1 as SGHTA and CDR2 as FQGNSA. The CDR3 totals 12 residues. V was shortened by 5 bases and J by 10 bases, with 11 bases between the two germline ends. CDR3 protein: CASSAGGGKLFF. Here the CDR3 DNA reads TGTGCCAGCAGCGCCGGGGGAGGAAAACTGTTTTTT.